Below, 19 T cell receptor beta chains from the same sample are listed, as sequenced in a study of T cells in Graves' hyperthyroidism and ophthalmopathy. Amplified TCR beta CDR3 regions came from RNA transcripts. A set of HTBI primers served as the primers for a first-round RT-PCR of the TCR CDR3. TCRdb re-called the multiplex PCR reads with MiXCR, one entry per CDR3 protein. Here the sample spans about 720,000 distinct CDR3 sequences, approximately 19% being singletons. Sequencing used blood. The receptor set was obtained from a woman aged 45-59 years with Graves' hyperthyroidism that later progressed to Graves' ophthalmopathy.

This clonotype came up many times. The chain employs TRBV6-1 and TRBJ1-1; D perhaps matches TRBD1 (5 bases). CDR1 and CDR2 from the germline V gene are MNHNS and SASEGT. V lost 5 bases and J 2 bases, leaving 21 bases between the germline ends. The CDR3 has 17 amino acids. CDR3 sequence (DNA): TGTGCCAGCAGTTCCACAAAATCCGGGGCCCTAAACACTGAAGCTTTCTTT. Its translation: CASSSTKSGALNTEAFF.

This clonotype was detected ten times or more. The chain uses TRBV10-3 and TRBJ2-7, with D perhaps matching TRBD1 (6 bases). Germline loops: CDR1 ENHRY, CDR2 SYGVKD. V dropped 6 bases and J dropped 2 bases, with 14 bases sitting between them. The CDR3 has 14 amino acids. In DNA, the CDR3 is TGTGCCATCAGCCCCACAGGGATCACCTACGAGCAGTACTTC. It is translated as CAISPTGITYEQYF.

This sequence joins TRBV29-1 and TRBJ1-2, with D unclear. The germline V and J ends were trimmed by 1 base and 3 bases, with 15 bases remaining between them. The CDR3 is 15 residues long. In germline, CDR1 is SQVTM, CDR2 ANQGSEA. CDR3 amino acids: CSVEGESQDHYGYTF. The CDR3 nucleotides are TGCAGCGTTGAAGGAGAAAGTCAGGACCACTATGGCTACACCTTC.

In its sample, this clonotype was seen once. A much larger clone lies one base from this, so it may be a read error. V gene TRBV19 combines with J gene TRBJ1-1; 8 bases are a match to TRBD1. CDR1 and CDR2 (germline): LNHDA, SQIVND (reference sequence). This CDR3 comprises 15 residues. CDR3 sequence: CANSIGTGWDTEAFF. In DNA form, the CDR3 reads TGTGCCAATAGTATCGGGACAGGATGGGACACTGAAGCTTTCTTT. Together with reference TRBV19 and TRBJ1-1, the CDR3 gives the full variable domain: DGGITQSPKYLFRKEGQNVTLSCEQNLNHDAMYWYRQDPGQGLRLIYYSQIVNDFQKGDIAEGYSVSREKKESFPLTVTSAQKNPTAFYLCANSIGTGWDTEAFFGQGTRLTVV.

This clonotype was detected ten times or more. J is TRBJ2-1 and V is TRBV27, with TRBD2 identical over 9 bases. The germline CDR1 and CDR2 sequences are MNHEY and SMNVEV (reference sequence). The V gene end was trimmed by 5 bases and the J gene end by 4 bases; junction bases not matched to a gene: 6. The CDR3 runs 15 residues. The CDR3 loop reads CASSLLAGVYNEQFF. DNA for the CDR3: TGTGCCAGCAGTCTTTTAGCGGGAGTATACAATGAGCAGTTCTTC.

The chain couples TRBV3-1 to TRBJ1-5; a weak D match, TRBD1 (6 bases). The CDR3 is 16 amino acids. In germline, CDR1 is LGHDT, CDR2 YNNKEL (reference sequence). V lost 1 base and J 4 bases, leaving 14 bases between the germline ends. The DNA of the CDR3 is TGTGCCAGCAGCCAAGCCGGGGGCGTACTAAATCAGCCCCAGCATTTT. This gives the protein CASSQAGGVLNQPQHF.

At least ten counts were recorded for this clonotype. The rearrangement uses TRBV2 and TRBJ1-1; maybe TRBD1 (6 bases). The V end was cut by 7 bases, the J end by 0 bases, with 9 bases between. CDR1 and CDR2 (germline): SNHLY, FYNNEI. The CDR3 is 13 residues long. CDR3 DNA sequence: TGTGCCAGCAAGGCAGGGGTGAACACTGAAGCTTTCTTT. This translates into CASKAGVNTEAFF.

V is TRBV20-1 and J is TRBJ1-2; no firm D call. V was clipped by 2 bases and J by 4 bases, with 11 bases between them. The germline gives CDR1 DFQATT, CDR2 SNEGSKA (reference sequence). CDR3 size: 13 residues. In nucleotides, the CDR3 is TGCAGTGCTAGACTAACCCCTTTCTATGGCTACACCTTC. Its translation is CSARLTPFYGYTF.

Worth noting for this clonotype: Possible read error: a much larger clone is one base away. The chain uses TRBV20-1 and TRBJ2-1, with TRBD2 matching over 9 bases. V shed 0 bases and J 8 bases; nucleotides not matched to a gene: 14. The CDR3 extends over 17 amino acids. Germline loops: CDR1 DFQATT, CDR2 SNEGSKA (reference sequence). CDR3 nucleotides: TGCAGTGCTAGAGATACGGGCGGGGGGGCAGTCGTTGATGAGCAGTTCTTC. Amino acids: CSARDTGGGAVVDEQFF.

This clonotype was seen more than once but under ten times. This rearrangement joins TRBV6-1 to TRBJ1-6; no clear D gene. The CDR3 has 15 residues. Trimming took off 8 bases at V and 0 bases at J, with 11 bases between the two ends. Germline V gene sequence: CDR1 MNHNS, CDR2 SASEGT. The CDR3 spells CASRAVNSYNSPLHF. CDR3 bases: TGTGCCAGCCGTGCGGTTAACTCCTATAATTCACCCCTCCACTTT.

This clonotype was picked up many times. This rearrangement joins TRBV20-1 to TRBJ1-2; D remains ambiguous. Germline V gene lookup returns CDR1 DFQATT and CDR2 SNEGSKA (reference sequence). The CDR3 covers 15 residues. Trimming pared 5 bases from V and 1 base from J, leaving 17 bases between. Here the CDR3 reads CSAQVGRSFNYGYTF. As DNA, the CDR3 is TGCAGTGCTCAGGTTGGCAGGAGCTTTAACTATGGCTACACCTTC.

This clonotype was counted ten times or more. The chain couples TRBV7-8 to TRBJ1-1; unclear D gene. Germline V gene sequence: CDR1 SGHVS, CDR2 FQNEAQ. The CDR3 sequence is 15 residues long. V shed 0 bases and J shed 0 bases, with 8 bases lying between them. The CDR3 DNA follows: TGTGCCAGCAGCTTAGCGAGAGACATGAACACTGAAGCTTTCTTT. Translation gives CASSLARDMNTEAFF.

The rearrangement joins TRBV20-1 to TRBJ1-2, with D perhaps TRBD1 (5 bases). Germline V CDR1 and CDR2: DFQATT, SNEGSKA (reference sequence). V lost 0 bases and J 7 bases, leaving 15 bases between the germline ends. The CDR3 extends over 14 amino acids. CDR3 residues: CSARDPDSFAGYTF. CDR3 DNA sequence: TGCAGTGCTAGAGACCCTGACAGTTTCGCTGGCTACACCTTC.

The chain uses TRBV3-1 and TRBJ2-2; either TRBD1 or TRBD2 may supply D (5 bases each). This CDR3 spans 16 amino acids. V was trimmed by 4 bases and J by 8 bases, leaving 20 bases between them. Germline V gene sequence: CDR1 LGHDT, CDR2 YNNKEL (reference sequence). CDR3 loop: CASSRTPGPPFGELFF. CDR3 bases: TGTGCCAGCAGCCGAACCCCGGGACCCCCTTTTGGGGAGCTGTTTTTT.

The rearrangement links TRBV6-2 or TRBV6-3 to TRBJ2-6; D could derive from TRBD1 or TRBD2 (5 bases each). The V end lost 2 bases, the J end lost 3 bases, and 14 bases lay between the germline ends. The CDR3 extends over 17 amino acids. Per the germline V gene, CDR1 is MNHEY and CDR2 is SVGEGT. CDR3 DNA: TGTGCCAGCAGTTACCCCGGGGCAGGGATTGGGGCCAACGTCCTGACTTTC. Protein: CASSYPGAGIGANVLTF.

The chain uses TRBV19 and TRBJ2-5; the match to TRBD1 covers 7 bases. Germline V lookup: CDR1 LNHDA, CDR2 SQIVND (reference sequence). This CDR3 region has 15 residues. V shed 5 bases and J 5 bases; nucleotides not matched to a gene: 11. The CDR3 here is CASSPRQGIRETQYF. For the CDR3, the DNA is TGTGCCAGTAGTCCAAGACAGGGTATACGGGAGACCCAGTACTTC.

This clonotype was observed a few times. The chain joins TRBV2 to TRBJ1-2; D gene uncertain. The V end lost 4 bases, the J end lost 7 bases, and 10 bases lay between the germline ends. The V gene's germline CDR1 is SNHLY and CDR2 FYNNEI. CDR3 length equals 12 residues. CDR3 region: CASSVLSGGYTF. In DNA, the CDR3 is TGTGCCAGCAGTGTGCTGTCGGGTGGCTACACCTTC.

This chain connects TRBV19 to TRBJ1-1, with D hard to call. CDR1 is LNHDA and CDR2 is SQIVND in the germline V gene (reference sequence). The CDR3 loop spans 13 amino acids. V was clipped by 4 bases and J by 11 bases, with 17 bases between them. The CDR3 loop is CASSNRVYPVAFF. The CDR3 region has the DNA TGTGCCAGTAGTAACCGGGTTTACCCTGTGGCTTTCTTT.

This clonotype occurred many times. V gene TRBV3-1 combines with J gene TRBJ1-2; 10 bases map to TRBD1. Germline CDR1 LGHDT, CDR2 YNNKEL (reference sequence). J gave up 4 bases and V 1 base, and 0 bases lay outside the gene matches. The CDR3 totals 14 residues. CDR3 amino acids: CASSQGQGAYGYTF. CDR3 coding DNA: TGTGCCAGCAGCCAAGGACAGGGGGCCTATGGCTACACCTTC.